Below, 2 T cell receptor beta chains from the same sample are listed, as sequenced in a study of blood T cell repertoires in COVID-19. The assay was immunoSEQ multiplex PCR, and TCRdb's table has in-frame clones only and misses some. The sample has fewer than 150,000 clones; roughly 70% are singletons. The sequencing sample was made of peripheral blood. The source of these receptors is a human donor with acute or convalescent COVID-19. The donor label of this sample is uncertain.

This rearrangement joins TRBV4-1 to TRBJ2-1, with 9 bases that match TRBD2. CDR1 and CDR2 (germline): MGHRA, YSYEKL. The CDR3 runs to 17 residues. V gave up 1 base and J gave up 6 bases; unmatched junction bases: 10. CDR3 sequence (DNA): TGCGCCAGCAGCCAAGCTATAGCCGGGCGGGGGGGCAATGAGCAGTTCTTC. It encodes CASSQAIAGRGGNEQFF.

This clone has just a few counts. The chain uses TRBV3-1 (or the pseudogene TRBV3-2) and TRBJ2-3; the match to TRBD2 covers 8 bases. The CDR3 has 15 amino acids. V shed 6 bases, J shed 4 bases, and the junction held 9 bases outside the gene matches. Germline-derived CDR1 and CDR2 are LGHDT and YNNKEL (reference sequence). The CDR3 DNA reads TGTGCCAGCAGATGGGCTAGCGGGCCATCAGATACGCAGTATTTT. Translated, it gives CASRWASGPSDTQYF.